This TCR beta chain was sequenced during a study of OX40 agonist ivuxolimab in advanced cancers. Study context: The patients received agonistic anti-OX40 (CD134) antibody ivuxolimab. A male proportion of about 80% was recorded, with mean age approximately 56 years and range about 20 to 90. The eligibility criteria allowed prior anti-PD-1, anti-PD-L1 or anti-CTLA-4 therapy, and about 40% had some.

The CDR3 runs to 14 residues. Germline CDR1 reads SQVTM; CDR2 reads ANQGSEA. V was pared by 4 bases and J by 2 bases, with 3 bases of the junction left unmatched. Findings and caveats of the study: At doses 0.1 to 3.0 mg/kg, CD4+ and CD8+ clones expanded.

Sequenced by immunoSEQ multiplex PCR; TCRdb stores in-frame clones only, minus some. This repertoire shows around 44,000 clones, 80% found once; its top ten account for over 4.5%. On this clone: Its matching antigen is unknown.

The chain is built from TRBV29-1 and TRBJ2-4; TRBD1 agrees at 9 bases. Material: CD4+ or CD8+ T cells sorted from blood, obtained in a trial of the OX40 agonist ivuxolimab. The TCR was taken from an adult with an advanced solid tumor such as melanoma, head and neck, liver or kidney cancer. The CDR3 DNA follows: TGCAGCGTTGGGACAGGGGATACCAAAAACATTCAGTACTTC. This encodes CSVGTGDTKNIQYF.